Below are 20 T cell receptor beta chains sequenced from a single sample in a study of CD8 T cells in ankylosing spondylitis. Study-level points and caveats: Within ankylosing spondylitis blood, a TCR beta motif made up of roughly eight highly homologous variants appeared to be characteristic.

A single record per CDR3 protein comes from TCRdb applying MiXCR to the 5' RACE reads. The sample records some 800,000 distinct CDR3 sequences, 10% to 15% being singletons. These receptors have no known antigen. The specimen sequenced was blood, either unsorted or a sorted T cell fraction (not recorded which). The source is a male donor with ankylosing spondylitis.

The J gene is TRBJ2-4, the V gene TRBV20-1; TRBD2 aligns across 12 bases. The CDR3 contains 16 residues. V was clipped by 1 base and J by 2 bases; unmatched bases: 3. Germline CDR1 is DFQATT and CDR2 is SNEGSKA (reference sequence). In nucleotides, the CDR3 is TGCAGTGCTAGAGCTCTAGCGGGAGGGACCAAAAACATTCAGTACTTC. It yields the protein CSARALAGGTKNIQYF.

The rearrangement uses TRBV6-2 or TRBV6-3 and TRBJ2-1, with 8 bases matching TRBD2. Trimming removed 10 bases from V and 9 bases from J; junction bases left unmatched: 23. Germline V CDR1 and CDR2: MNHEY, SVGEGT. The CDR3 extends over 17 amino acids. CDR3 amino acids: CATGYYFPGLVGLEQFF. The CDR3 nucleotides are TGTGCCACCGGATATTATTTCCCGGGACTAGTGGGACTTGAGCAGTTCTTC.

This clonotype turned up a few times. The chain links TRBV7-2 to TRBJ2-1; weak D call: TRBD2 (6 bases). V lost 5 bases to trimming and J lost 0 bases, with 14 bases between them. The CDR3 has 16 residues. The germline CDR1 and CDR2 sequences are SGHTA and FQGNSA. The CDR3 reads CASSPKGRRSYNEQFF. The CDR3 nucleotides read TGTGCCAGCAGCCCGAAGGGGAGGCGCTCCTACAATGAGCAGTTCTTC.

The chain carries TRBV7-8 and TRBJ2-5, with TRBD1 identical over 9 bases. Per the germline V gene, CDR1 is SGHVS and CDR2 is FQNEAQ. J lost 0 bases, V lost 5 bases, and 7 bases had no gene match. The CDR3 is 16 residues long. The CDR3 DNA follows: TGTGCCAGCAGCACGGGGACAGGGACGTACCAAGAGACCCAGTACTTC. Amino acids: CASSTGTGTYQETQYF.

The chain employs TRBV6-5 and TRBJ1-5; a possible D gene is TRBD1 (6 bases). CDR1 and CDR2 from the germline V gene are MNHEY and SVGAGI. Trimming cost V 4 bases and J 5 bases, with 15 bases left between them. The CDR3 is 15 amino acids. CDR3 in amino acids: CASSSTAEGDQPQHF. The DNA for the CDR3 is TGTGCCAGCAGTTCTACCGCAGAGGGGGATCAGCCCCAGCATTTT.

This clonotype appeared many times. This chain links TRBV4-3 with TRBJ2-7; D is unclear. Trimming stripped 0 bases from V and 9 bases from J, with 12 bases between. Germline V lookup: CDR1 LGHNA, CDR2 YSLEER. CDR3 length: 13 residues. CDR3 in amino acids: CASSQDSGTVQYF. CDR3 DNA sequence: TGCGCCAGCAGCCAAGATTCGGGCACAGTGCAGTACTTC.

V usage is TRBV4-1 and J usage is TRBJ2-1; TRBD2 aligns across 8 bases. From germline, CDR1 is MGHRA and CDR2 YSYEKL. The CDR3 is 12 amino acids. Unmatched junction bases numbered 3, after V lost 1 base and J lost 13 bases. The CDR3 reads CASSQVAGFQFF. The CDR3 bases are TGCGCCAGCAGCCAAGTAGCGGGATTTCAGTTCTTC.

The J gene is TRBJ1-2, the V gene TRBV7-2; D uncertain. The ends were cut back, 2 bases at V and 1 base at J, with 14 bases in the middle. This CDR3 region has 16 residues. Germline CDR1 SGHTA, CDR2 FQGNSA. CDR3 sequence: CASSLSPGGLNYGYTF. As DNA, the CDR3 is TGTGCCAGCAGCTTAAGTCCCGGAGGGCTTAACTATGGCTACACCTTC. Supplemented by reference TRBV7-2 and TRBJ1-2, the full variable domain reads GAGVSQSPSNKVTEKGKDVELRCDPISGHTALYWYRQSLGQGLEFLIYFQGNSAPDKSGLPSDRFSAERTGGSVSTLTIQRTQQEDSAVYLCASSLSPGGLNYGYTFGSGTRLTVV.

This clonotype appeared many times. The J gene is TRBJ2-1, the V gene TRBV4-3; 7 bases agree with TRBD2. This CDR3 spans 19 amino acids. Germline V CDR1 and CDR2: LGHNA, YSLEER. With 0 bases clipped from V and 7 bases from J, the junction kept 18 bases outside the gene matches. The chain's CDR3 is CASSQDHSGTLRGGNEQFF. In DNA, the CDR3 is TGCGCCAGCAGCCAAGATCATTCCGGGACCCTAAGGGGAGGGAATGAGCAGTTCTTC.

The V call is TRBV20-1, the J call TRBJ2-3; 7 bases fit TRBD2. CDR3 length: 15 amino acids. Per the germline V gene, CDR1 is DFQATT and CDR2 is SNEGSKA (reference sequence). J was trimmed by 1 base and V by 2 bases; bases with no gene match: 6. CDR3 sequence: CSARPLLAGTDTQYF. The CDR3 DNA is TGCAGTGCTAGACCTCTCCTAGCGGGCACAGATACGCAGTATTTT.

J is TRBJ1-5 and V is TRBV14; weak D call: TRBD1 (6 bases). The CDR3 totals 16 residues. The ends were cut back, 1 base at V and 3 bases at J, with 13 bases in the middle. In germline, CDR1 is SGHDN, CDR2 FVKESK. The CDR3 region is CASSQGGGQDNQPQHF. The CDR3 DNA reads TGTGCCAGCAGCCAAGGGGGGGGCCAGGACAATCAGCCCCAGCATTTT.

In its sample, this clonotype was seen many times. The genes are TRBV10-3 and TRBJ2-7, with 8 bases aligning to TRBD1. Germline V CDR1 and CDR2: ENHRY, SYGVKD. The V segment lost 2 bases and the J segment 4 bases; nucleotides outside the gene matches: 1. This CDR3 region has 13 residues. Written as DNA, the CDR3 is TGTGCCATCAGTGAGGGACAGGGTTACGAGCAGTACTTC. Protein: CAISEGQGYEQYF.

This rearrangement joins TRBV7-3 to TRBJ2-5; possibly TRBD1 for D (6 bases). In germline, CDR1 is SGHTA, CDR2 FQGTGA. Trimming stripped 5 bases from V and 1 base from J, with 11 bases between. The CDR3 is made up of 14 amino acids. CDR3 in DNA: TGTGCCAGCAGCCCCACAGGGCCCCAAGAGACCCAGTACTTC. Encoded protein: CASSPTGPQETQYF.

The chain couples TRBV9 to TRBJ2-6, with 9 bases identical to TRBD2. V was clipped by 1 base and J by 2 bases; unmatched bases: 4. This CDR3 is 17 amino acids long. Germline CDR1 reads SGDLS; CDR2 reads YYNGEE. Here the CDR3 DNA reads TGTGCCAGCAGCGTAAAAGCGGGGGGTGCTGGGGCCAACGTCCTGACTTTC. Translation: CASSVKAGGAGANVLTF.

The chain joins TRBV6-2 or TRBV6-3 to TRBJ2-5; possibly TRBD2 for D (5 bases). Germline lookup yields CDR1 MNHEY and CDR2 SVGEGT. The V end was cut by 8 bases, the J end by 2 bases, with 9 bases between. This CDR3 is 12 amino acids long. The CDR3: CASLTGQETQYF. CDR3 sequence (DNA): TGTGCCAGCCTAACGGGGCAAGAGACCCAGTACTTC.

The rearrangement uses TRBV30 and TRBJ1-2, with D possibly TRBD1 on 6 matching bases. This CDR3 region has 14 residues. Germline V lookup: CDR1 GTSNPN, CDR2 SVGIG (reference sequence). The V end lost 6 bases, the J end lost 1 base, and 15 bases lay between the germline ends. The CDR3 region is CACHGQNRNYGYTF. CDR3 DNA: TGTGCCTGTCATGGACAGAACCGTAACTATGGCTACACCTTC.

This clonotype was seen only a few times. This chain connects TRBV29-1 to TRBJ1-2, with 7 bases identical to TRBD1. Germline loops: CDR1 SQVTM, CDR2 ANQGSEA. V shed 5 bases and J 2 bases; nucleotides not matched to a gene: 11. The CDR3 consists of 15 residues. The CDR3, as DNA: TGCAGCGTTCCCGCCGGGGGACAGCTCAACTATGGCTACACCTTC. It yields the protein CSVPAGGQLNYGYTF.

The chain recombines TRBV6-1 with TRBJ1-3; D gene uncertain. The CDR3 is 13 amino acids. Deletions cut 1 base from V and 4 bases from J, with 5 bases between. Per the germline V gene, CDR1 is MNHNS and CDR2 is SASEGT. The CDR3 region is CASSEEQGNTIYF. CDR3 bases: TGTGCCAGCAGTGAAGAACAGGGAAACACCATATATTTT.

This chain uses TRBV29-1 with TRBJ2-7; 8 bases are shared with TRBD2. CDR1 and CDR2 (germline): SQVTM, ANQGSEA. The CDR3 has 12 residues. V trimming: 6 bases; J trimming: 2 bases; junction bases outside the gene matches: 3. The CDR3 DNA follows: TGCAGCGTCACTAGCGGAACCTACGAGCAGTACTTC. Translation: CSVTSGTYEQYF.

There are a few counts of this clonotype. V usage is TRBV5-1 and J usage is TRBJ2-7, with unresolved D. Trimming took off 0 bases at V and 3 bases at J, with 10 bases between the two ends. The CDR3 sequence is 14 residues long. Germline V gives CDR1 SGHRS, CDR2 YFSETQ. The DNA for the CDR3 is TGCGCCAGCAGCTTGGGGGTACAGAACTACGAGCAGTACTTC. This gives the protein CASSLGVQNYEQYF. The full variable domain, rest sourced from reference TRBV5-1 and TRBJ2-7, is KAGVTQTPRYLIKTRGQQVTLSCSPISGHRSVSWYQQTPGQGLQFLFEYFSETQRNKGNFPGRFSGRQFSNSRSEMNVSTLELGDSALYLCASSLGVQNYEQYFGPGTRLTVT.